What follows are 19 T cell receptor beta chains derived from one specimen sequenced in a study of vaccination effects on CD4 cells after COVID-19. Antigen-specific CD4+ T cell clonotypes were called by their expansion after viral peptide-pool culture in ViraFEST. Following 10 days of culture, CD4+ T cells were isolated. Two doses of BNT162b2 or mRNA-1273 vaccine were administered to participants. Antigens for these TCRs are unknown. The repertoire was sequenced with immunoSEQ multiplex PCR; TCRdb's copy has only in-frame clones and lacks some. This sample has fewer than 25,000 clones, with approximately 77% found just once. This material consisted of CD4+ T cells from PBMCs cultured with HCoV-NL63 spike peptides, taken after COVID-19 vaccination. These receptors originate from a human donor who received a COVID-19 vaccine.

The chain couples TRBV15 to TRBJ2-2, with D uncertain. This CDR3 comprises 12 residues. The germline V and J ends were trimmed by 7 bases and 7 bases, with 10 bases remaining between them. Germline lookup yields CDR1 LNHNV and CDR2 YYDKDF (reference sequence). The CDR3 region has the DNA TGTGCCACCACCCCAGTGGTCGGGGAGCTGTTTTTT. It codes for CATTPVVGELFF.

V and J are TRBV5-1 and TRBJ2-7, with 8 bases aligning to TRBD1. Germline V gives CDR1 SGHRS, CDR2 YFSETQ. There are 12 residues in the CDR3. V shed 10 bases and J 5 bases; nucleotides not matched to a gene: 8. This CDR3 is CAPAQGAHEQYF. The DNA of the CDR3 is TGCGCCCCCGCGCAGGGGGCCCACGAGCAGTACTTC.

This chain's CDR3 is CASSQTVARGYGYTF. Written as DNA, the CDR3 is TGTGCCAGCAGCCAGACGGTGGCCAGGGGCTATGGCTACACCTTC. The chain combines TRBV7-2 with TRBJ1-2; D perhaps matches TRBD1 (6 bases). The length of the CDR3 is 15 residues. V was cut by 5 bases and J by 4 bases, with 17 bases left in between. Germline CDR1 and CDR2: SGHTA and FQGNSA.

The chain is built from TRBV6-5 and TRBJ2-5; TRBD1 matches at 8 bases. The germline V gene encodes CDR1 MNHEY and CDR2 SVGAGI. J was trimmed by 4 bases and V by 0 bases; bases with no gene match: 7. The CDR3 loop spans 16 amino acids. CDR3 in amino acids: CASSYSVSTGAETQYF. The DNA of the CDR3 is TGTGCCAGCAGTTACTCCGTCTCGACAGGGGCAGAGACCCAGTACTTC.

This clone was detected only a few times. The chain couples TRBV19 to TRBJ2-7; 9 positions agree with TRBD1. V was pared by 6 bases and J by 3 bases, with 6 bases of the junction left unmatched. This CDR3 spans 14 amino acids. Looked up from germline, CDR1 is LNHDA and CDR2 is SQIVND (reference sequence). As DNA, the CDR3 is TGTGCCAGTAGCCAAGGGACAGGGATCTACGAGCAGTACTTC. Translated: CASSQGTGIYEQYF.

By frequency in the sample, this clone is medium-sized (0.01 to 0.1%). The J gene is TRBJ2-1, the V gene TRBV3-1 (or the pseudogene TRBV3-2), with 7 bases aligning to TRBD2. The length of the CDR3 is 16 residues. CDR1 is LGHDT, CDR2 YNNKEL, per germline (reference sequence). The trim removed 2 bases at V and 0 bases at J, leaving 4 bases unmatched. The DNA of the CDR3 is TGTGCCAGCAGCCAATCCGGGGGGAGCTCCTACAATGAGCAGTTCTTC. This sequence encodes CASSQSGGSSYNEQFF.

The chain carries TRBV10-3 and TRBJ2-7; no firm D call. Germline V CDR1 and CDR2: ENHRY, SYGVKD. The CDR3 length is 12 residues. The V and J ends lost 3 bases and 4 bases respectively, with 7 bases between them. The CDR3 DNA reads as TGTGCCATCAGTGACTACCCTTACGAGCAGTACTTC. Residues: CAISDYPYEQYF.

The V gene is TRBV15, the J gene TRBJ1-1, with 12 bases matching TRBD1. The CDR3 sequence is 13 residues long. V trimming: 5 bases; J trimming: 8 bases; junction bases outside the gene matches: 3. CDR1 LNHNV and CDR2 YYDKDF come from the germline V gene (reference sequence). CDR3 amino acids: CATSLGQGAEAFF. The CDR3, as DNA: TGTGCCACCAGCCTGGGACAGGGGGCAGAAGCTTTCTTT.

This clone came up a few times. J is TRBJ2-7 and V is TRBV4-1; D uncertain. The V gene's germline CDR1 is MGHRA and CDR2 YSYEKL. The CDR3 consists of 15 residues. Trimming removed 0 bases at V and 2 bases at J, with 11 bases between. The CDR3 DNA follows: TGCGCCAGCAGCCAAGATGAAAGGACCCCCTACGAGCAGTACTTC. Protein sequence: CASSQDERTPYEQYF.

The rearrangement uses TRBV18 and TRBJ2-5; no reliable D call. With 6 bases removed from V and 1 base from J, the gap between germline ends came to 9 bases. The CDR3 has 13 amino acids. Germline loops: CDR1 KGHSH, CDR2 LQKENI. The CDR3 region is CASSPGPQETQYF. In DNA, the CDR3 is TGTGCCAGCTCCCCGGGTCCCCAAGAGACCCAGTACTTC.

The chain couples TRBV5-4 to TRBJ1-5, with D possibly being TRBD1 (5 bases). The CDR3 is made up of 13 amino acids. CDR1 is SGHNT and CDR2 is YYREEE in the germline V gene (reference sequence). Trimming left V 3 bases short and J 1 base short, with 5 bases between. CDR3 region: CASSWDSNQPQHF. For the CDR3, the DNA is TGTGCCAGCAGCTGGGACAGCAATCAGCCCCAGCATTTT.

The gene calls are TRBV5-1 and TRBJ2-1, with 7 bases matching TRBD2. After removal of 0 bases from V and 7 bases from J, the junction contained 7 bases not matched to a gene. The CDR3 totals 15 residues. Germline V gene lookup returns CDR1 SGHRS and CDR2 YFSETQ. CDR3 sequence: CASSLVVGGPNEQFF. CDR3 sequence (DNA): TGCGCCAGCAGCTTGGTGGTGGGAGGGCCTAATGAGCAGTTCTTC.

DNA of the CDR3: TGTGCCAGCAGCTTATTCCTTACCAACGAGCAGTACTTC. The encoded protein is CASSLFLTNEQYF. V is TRBV11-2 and J is TRBJ2-7; D remains unclear. The CDR3 runs to 13 residues. V was cut by 2 bases and J by 5 bases, with 10 bases left in between. The germline V gene encodes CDR1 SGHAT and CDR2 FQNNGV. Full variable domain (missing parts from reference TRBV11-2 and TRBJ2-7): EAGVAQSPRYKIIEKRQSVAFWCNPISGHATLYWYQQILGQGPKLLIQFQNNGVVDDSQLPKDRFSAERLKGVDSTLKIQPAKLEDSAVYLCASSLFLTNEQYFGPGTRLTVT.

V gene TRBV29-1 combines with J gene TRBJ1-2; tentative D call: TRBD1 (5 bases). In germline, CDR1 is SQVTM, CDR2 ANQGSEA. Trimming removed 3 bases at V and 5 bases at J, with 13 bases between. The CDR3 consists of 13 residues. CDR3 DNA sequence: TGCAGCGTTGACCCGGGGGGATTTTATGGCTACACCTTC. Translating it yields CSVDPGGFYGYTF.

The chain has TRBV29-1 and TRBJ2-5, with D unclear. The CDR3 sequence is 15 residues long. Deletions cut 6 bases from V and 2 bases from J, with 19 bases between. CDR1 is SQVTM and CDR2 is ANQGSEA in the germline V gene. DNA for the CDR3: TGCAGCGTGCCACTATTCGTTGACTCACAAGAGACCCAGTACTTC. Its translation: CSVPLFVDSQETQYF.

The chain couples TRBV6-5 to TRBJ1-4, with 8 bases that match TRBD1. The J segment lost 8 bases and the V segment lost 4 bases, leaving 9 bases of the junction unmatched. Germline CDR1 is MNHEY and CDR2 is SVGAGI. CDR3 length equals 15 residues. CDR3 nucleotides: TGTGCCAGCAGTTCCCACGGGACAGGTGACGAAAAACTGTTTTTT. This encodes CASSSHGTGDEKLFF.

J is TRBJ1-1 and V is TRBV2, with D possibly TRBD1 on 5 matching bases. The CDR3 length is 14 residues. V was cut by 7 bases and J by 7 bases, with 19 bases left in between. Germline-derived CDR1 and CDR2 are SNHLY and FYNNEI. The CDR3 DNA sequence: TGTGCCAGCACTCCCATGGGGACGGTTAGTGAAGCTTTCTTT. Its translation: CASTPMGTVSEAFF.

The J gene is TRBJ2-7, the V gene TRBV3-1 (or the pseudogene TRBV3-2); 8 positions match TRBD1. Trimming took 4 bases from V and 5 from J; bases not matched to a gene: 10. The CDR3 is 15 amino acids. Germline V gene lookup returns CDR1 LGHDT and CDR2 YNNKEL (reference sequence). This CDR3 reads CASSLGQGKFNEQYF. CDR3 sequence (DNA): TGTGCCAGCAGCCTAGGACAGGGTAAGTTCAACGAGCAGTACTTC.

This clone appeared a few times. V gene TRBV10-1 combines with J gene TRBJ1-2, with D perhaps matching TRBD1 (5 bases). Germline loops: CDR1 WNHNN, CDR2 SYGVQD (reference sequence). This CDR3 spans 11 amino acids. The V end lost 8 bases, the J end lost 5 bases, and 9 bases lay between the germline ends. Here the CDR3 DNA reads TGCGCCAGCGGGGGAGAGTATGGCTACACCTTC. It codes for CASGGEYGYTF.